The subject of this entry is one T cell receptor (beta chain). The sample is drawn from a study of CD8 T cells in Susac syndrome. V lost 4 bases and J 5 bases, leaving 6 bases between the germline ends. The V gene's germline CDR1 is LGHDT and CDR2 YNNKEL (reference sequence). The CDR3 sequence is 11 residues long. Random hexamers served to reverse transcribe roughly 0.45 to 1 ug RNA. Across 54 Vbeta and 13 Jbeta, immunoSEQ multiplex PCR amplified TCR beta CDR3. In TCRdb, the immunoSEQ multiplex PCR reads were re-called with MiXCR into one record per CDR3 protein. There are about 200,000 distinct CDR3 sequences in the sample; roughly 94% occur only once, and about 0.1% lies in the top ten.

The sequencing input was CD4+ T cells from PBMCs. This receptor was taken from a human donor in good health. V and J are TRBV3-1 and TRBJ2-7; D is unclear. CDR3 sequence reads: CASSRYDEQYF. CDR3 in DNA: TGTGCCAGCAGCCGATACGACGAGCAGTACTTC.